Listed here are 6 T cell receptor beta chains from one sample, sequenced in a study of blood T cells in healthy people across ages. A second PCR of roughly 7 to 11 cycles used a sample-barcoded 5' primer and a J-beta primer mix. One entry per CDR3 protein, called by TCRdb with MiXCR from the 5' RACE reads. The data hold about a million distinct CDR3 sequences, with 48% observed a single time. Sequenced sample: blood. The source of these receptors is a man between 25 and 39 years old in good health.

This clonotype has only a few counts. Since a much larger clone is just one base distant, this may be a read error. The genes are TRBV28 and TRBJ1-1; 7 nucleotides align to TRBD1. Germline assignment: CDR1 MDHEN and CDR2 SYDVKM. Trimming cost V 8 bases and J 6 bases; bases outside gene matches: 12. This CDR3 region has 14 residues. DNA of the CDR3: TGTGCCAGCTCCCAGGGGGGGCCAGGCGCTGAAGCTTTCTTT. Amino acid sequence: CASSQGGPGAEAFF.

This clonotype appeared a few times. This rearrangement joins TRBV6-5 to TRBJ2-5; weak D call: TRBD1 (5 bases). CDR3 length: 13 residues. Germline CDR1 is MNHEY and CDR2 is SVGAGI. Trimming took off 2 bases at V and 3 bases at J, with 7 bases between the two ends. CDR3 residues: CASSYRGEETQYF. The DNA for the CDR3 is TGTGCCAGCAGTTACAGGGGCGAAGAGACCCAGTACTTC.

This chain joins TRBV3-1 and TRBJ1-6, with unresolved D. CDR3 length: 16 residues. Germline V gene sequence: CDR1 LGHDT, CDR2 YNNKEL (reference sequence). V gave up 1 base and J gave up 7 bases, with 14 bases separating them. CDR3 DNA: TGTGCCAGCAGCCAAGCAACCGAGAGTACGAATTCACCCCTCCACTTT. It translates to CASSQATESTNSPLHF.

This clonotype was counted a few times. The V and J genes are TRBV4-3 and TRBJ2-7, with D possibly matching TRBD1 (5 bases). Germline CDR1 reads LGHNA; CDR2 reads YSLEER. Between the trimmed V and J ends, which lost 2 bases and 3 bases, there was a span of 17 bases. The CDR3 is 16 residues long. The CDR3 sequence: CASSQTRAQGNYEQYF. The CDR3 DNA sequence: TGCGCCAGCAGCCAAACTCGAGCCCAGGGCAACTACGAGCAGTACTTC.

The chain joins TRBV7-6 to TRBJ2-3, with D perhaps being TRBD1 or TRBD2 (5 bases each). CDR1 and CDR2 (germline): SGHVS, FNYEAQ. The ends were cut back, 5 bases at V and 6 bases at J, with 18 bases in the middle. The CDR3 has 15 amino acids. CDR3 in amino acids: CASSQWGTKLDTQYF. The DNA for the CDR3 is TGTGCCAGCAGCCAATGGGGGACCAAGCTGGATACGCAGTATTTT.

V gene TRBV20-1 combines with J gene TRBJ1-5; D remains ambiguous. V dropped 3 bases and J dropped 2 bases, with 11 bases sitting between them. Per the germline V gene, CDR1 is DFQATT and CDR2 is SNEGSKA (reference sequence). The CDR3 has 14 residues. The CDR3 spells CSARDSSGNQPQHF. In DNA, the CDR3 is TGCAGTGCTAGGGACTCTTCAGGCAATCAGCCCCAGCATTTT.